These T cell receptor beta chains were read from a single sample in a study of blood T cell repertoires in COVID-19. Measured with immunoSEQ multiplex PCR; TCRdb has only the in-frame clones, and not every one. Of around 29,000 clones listed, about 89% are singletons. The sample comprised peripheral blood. The receptors were gathered from a man aged 65 to 85 with active COVID-19. The CDR3 runs from the conserved cysteine through the conserved F or W. A D gene is named only where the DNA matches it firmly. Expanded clones get a size class; other rows say once, few or many, or leave the size out.

j_gene	v_gene	d_gene	abundance	CDR3aa	CDR3nt
TRBJ1-6	TRBV7-2	NA	NA	CASSPRVDSPLHF	TGTGCCAGCAGCCCGAGAGTCGATTCACCCCTCCACTTT
TRBJ1-4	TRBV19	TRBD1	NA	CASKDRGGEKLFF	TGTGCCAGTAAGGACAGGGGCGGTGAAAAACTGTTTTTT
TRBJ1-1	TRBV19	NA	NA	CASLGTQGIAPTEAFF	TGTGCCAGTCTTGGTACACAGGGCATAGCTCCCACTGAAGCTTTCTTT
TRBJ2-1	TRBV19	NA	NA	CASSLRTGNGAGVHEQFF	TGTGCCAGTAGTCTTCGGACAGGAAACGGAGCGGGAGTGCACGAGCAGTTCTTC
TRBJ2-7	TRBV30	TRBD1	NA	CAWKTGQGYEQYF	TGTGCCTGGAAGACTGGACAGGGCTACGAGCAGTACTTC
TRBJ2-1	TRBV6-5	NA	NA	CASSYGEGGQFF	TGTGCCAGCAGTTACGGGGAGGGGGGGCAGTTCTTC
TRBJ1-5	TRBV3-1/TRBV3-2	NA	NA	CASSETGDQPQHF	TGTGCCAGCAGCGAAACAGGAGATCAGCCCCAGCATTTT
TRBJ1-5	TRBV4-2	NA	NA	CASSQDYDQPQHF	TGTGCCAGCAGCCAAGATTATGATCAGCCCCAGCATTTT
TRBJ1-2	TRBV4-2	TRBD1	NA	CASSQGKTGTLANYGYTF	TGTGCCAGCAGCCAGGGAAAGACAGGGACGTTAGCTAACTATGGCTACACCTTC
TRBJ2-7	TRBV6-2/TRBV6-3	NA	NA	CASSYRAYEQYF	TGTGCCAGCAGTTACCGAGCCTACGAGCAGTACTTC
TRBJ2-1	TRBV5-4	NA	NA	CASSLSGSSGNEQFF	TGTGCCAGCAGCTTATCCGGGAGTAGTGGCAATGAGCAGTTCTTC
TRBJ1-3	TRBV3-1/TRBV3-2	NA	NA	CASSQDSREAGNTIYF	TGTGCCAGCAGCCAAGATTCCCGGGAAGCTGGAAACACCATATATTTT
TRBJ2-7	TRBV5-1	NA	NA	CASSGRGGASYEQYF	TGCGCCAGCAGCGGCAGGGGAGGGGCATCCTACGAGCAGTACTTC
TRBJ2-1	TRBV7-2	NA	NA	CASSLGWASYNEQFF	TGTGCCAGCAGCTTAGGGTGGGCCTCCTACAATGAGCAGTTCTTC
TRBJ2-7	TRBV19	TRBD1	NA	CASSTGQGAEQYF	TGTGCCAGTAGTACCGGACAGGGAGCCGAGCAGTACTTC
TRBJ1-4	TRBV10-3	TRBD1	once	CAISLGQATNEKLFF	TGTGCCATCAGCCTAGGACAGGCAACTAATGAAAAACTGTTTTTT
TRBJ1-2	TRBV19	NA	NA	CARGGYGYTF	TGTGCCAGGGGAGGGTATGGCTACACCTTC
TRBJ2-5	TRBV9	TRBD2	once	CASSVRASSGVQETQYF	TGTGCCAGCAGCGTCCGAGCGTCTAGCGGGGTACAAGAGACCCAGTACTTC
TRBJ1-4	TRBV28	NA	NA	CASSLGATAYGEKLFF	TGTGCCAGCAGTTTAGGTGCGACAGCTTATGGTGAAAAACTGTTTTTT
TRBJ1-1	TRBV6-2/TRBV6-3	TRBD1	NA	CASSYSTGGTEAFF	TGTGCCAGCAGTTACTCGACAGGGGGGACTGAAGCTTTCTTT
TRBJ2-2	TRBV12-2	NA	NA	CASRLDEEPNTGELFF	TGTGCAAGTCGCTTAGATGAGGAGCCTAACACCGGGGAGCTGTTTTTT
TRBJ1-1	TRBV9	NA	NA	CASSVGNRLNTEAFF	TGTGCCAGCAGCGTAGGAAACAGACTGAACACTGAAGCTTTCTTT
TRBJ2-6	TRBV6-5	NA	NA	CASSLRGSGANVLTF	TGTGCCAGCAGTTTGCGCGGCTCTGGGGCCAACGTCCTGACTTTC
TRBJ2-2	TRBV2	TRBD2	NA	CASSGGLAGTGELFF	TGTGCCAGCAGTGGAGGGCTAGCGGGAACCGGGGAGCTGTTTTTT
TRBJ2-7	TRBV4-3	TRBD2	NA	CASSPELAGGYEQYF	TGCGCCAGCAGCCCCGAGCTAGCGGGAGGCTACGAGCAGTACTTC
TRBJ1-5	TRBV6-6	NA	few	CASSRGGRANQPQHF	TGTGCCAGCAGTCGCGGGGGGAGGGCTAATCAGCCCCAGCATTTT
TRBJ2-3	TRBV7-9	TRBD2	NA	CASSSTSGITDTQYF	TGTGCCAGCAGCTCTACTAGCGGTATCACAGATACGCAGTATTTT
TRBJ2-6	TRBV28	NA	NA	CASSWGGAGANVLTF	TGTGCCAGCAGTTGGGGGGGCGCTGGGGCCAACGTCCTGACTTTC
TRBJ2-5	TRBV12-5	NA	NA	CASGLVIGGAETQYF	TGTGCTAGTGGTTTGGTAATAGGGGGGGCGGAGACCCAGTACTTC
TRBJ2-2	TRBV6-1	NA	NA	CASSARQVSVTGELFF	TGTGCCAGCAGTGCCCGACAGGTATCGGTCACCGGGGAGCTGTTTTTT
TRBJ2-1	TRBV7-8	TRBD2	NA	CASSPGLAGAHEQFF	TGTGCCAGCAGCCCAGGACTAGCGGGCGCTCATGAGCAGTTCTTC
TRBJ1-5	TRBV15	NA	NA	CATSRVAGEPQHF	TGTGCCACCAGCAGAGTAGCGGGGGAGCCCCAGCATTTT
TRBJ2-7	TRBV9	TRBD2	NA	CASSVGGGLSYEQYF	TGTGCCAGCAGCGTAGGGGGAGGGCTGTCCTACGAGCAGTACTTC
TRBJ2-7	TRBV6-2/TRBV6-3	TRBD2	NA	CASSYSFVFGRDGEQYF	TGTGCCAGCAGTTACTCTTTTGTTTTCGGGAGGGATGGCGAGCAGTACTTC
TRBJ1-4	TRBV6-1	TRBD1	NA	CASSEITGVEKLFF	TGTGCCAGCAGTGAGATTACAGGGGTAGAAAAACTGTTTTTT
TRBJ2-5	TRBV19	NA	NA	CASSFAGALQETQYF	TGTGCCAGTAGCTTCGCGGGGGCCCTGCAAGAGACCCAGTACTTC
TRBJ1-1	TRBV6-5	NA	NA	CASSYRGRDTEAFF	TGTGCCAGCAGTTACAGGGGAAGGGACACTGAAGCTTTCTTT
TRBJ1-2	TRBV4-3	TRBD1	NA	CASSQDPQGAAGYTF	TGCGCCAGCAGCCAAGATCCGCAGGGGGCGGCGGGCTACACCTTC
TRBJ1-4	TRBV7-2	NA	NA	CASSSPRGKLFF	TGTGCCAGCAGCTCGCCCCGGGGAAAACTGTTTTTT
TRBJ2-3	TRBV7-9	TRBD1	NA	CASSPTGASTDTQYF	TGTGCCAGCAGCCCGACAGGGGCAAGCACAGATACGCAGTATTTT
TRBJ1-1	TRBV20-1	TRBD1	NA	CSSQGRVEAFF	TGCAGTTCACAGGGGCGAGTTGAAGCTTTCTTT
TRBJ2-7	TRBV10-3	NA	NA	CASGRGSSEQYF	TGTGCCTCTGGGCGGGGTTCGAGCGAGCAGTACTTC
TRBJ1-5	TRBV10-3	TRBD1	NA	CAISAGGTNQPQHF	TGTGCCATCAGTGCAGGGGGGACAAATCAGCCCCAGCATTTT
TRBJ2-3	TRBV28	TRBD2	NA	CASREREASTDTQYF	TGTGCCAGCAGGGAGCGGGAAGCTAGCACAGATACGCAGTATTTT
TRBJ2-1	TRBV15	TRBD1	NA	CATSRGQGRGNEQFF	TGTGCCACCAGCAGAGGACAGGGTCGGGGCAATGAGCAGTTCTTC
TRBJ2-5	TRBV29-1	TRBD1	NA	CSVDRQGKTQYF	TGCAGCGTTGACCGACAGGGAAAGACCCAGTACTTC
TRBJ2-1	TRBV15	NA	NA	CATSRGPAGEQFF	TGTGCCACCAGCAGAGGACCGGCGGGTGAGCAGTTCTTC
TRBJ2-7	TRBV6-5	NA	NA	CASSSTDYTTYEQYF	TGTGCCAGCAGTTCCACCGACTACACCACCTACGAGCAGTACTTC